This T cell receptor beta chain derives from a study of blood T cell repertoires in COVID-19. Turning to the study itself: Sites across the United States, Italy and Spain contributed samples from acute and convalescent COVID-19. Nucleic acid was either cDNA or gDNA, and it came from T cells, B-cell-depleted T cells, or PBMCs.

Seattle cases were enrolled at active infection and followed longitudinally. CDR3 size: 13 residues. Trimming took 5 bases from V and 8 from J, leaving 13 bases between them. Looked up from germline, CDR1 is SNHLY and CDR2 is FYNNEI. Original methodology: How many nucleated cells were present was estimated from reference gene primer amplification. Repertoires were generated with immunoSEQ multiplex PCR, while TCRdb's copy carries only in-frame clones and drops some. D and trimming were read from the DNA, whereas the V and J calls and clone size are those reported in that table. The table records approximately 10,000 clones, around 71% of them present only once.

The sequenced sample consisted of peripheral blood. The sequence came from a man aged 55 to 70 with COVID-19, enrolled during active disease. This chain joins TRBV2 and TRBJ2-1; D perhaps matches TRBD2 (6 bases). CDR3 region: CASSPGSKDEQFF. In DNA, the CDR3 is TGTGCCAGCAGTCCCGGGAGCAAGGATGAGCAGTTCTTC.